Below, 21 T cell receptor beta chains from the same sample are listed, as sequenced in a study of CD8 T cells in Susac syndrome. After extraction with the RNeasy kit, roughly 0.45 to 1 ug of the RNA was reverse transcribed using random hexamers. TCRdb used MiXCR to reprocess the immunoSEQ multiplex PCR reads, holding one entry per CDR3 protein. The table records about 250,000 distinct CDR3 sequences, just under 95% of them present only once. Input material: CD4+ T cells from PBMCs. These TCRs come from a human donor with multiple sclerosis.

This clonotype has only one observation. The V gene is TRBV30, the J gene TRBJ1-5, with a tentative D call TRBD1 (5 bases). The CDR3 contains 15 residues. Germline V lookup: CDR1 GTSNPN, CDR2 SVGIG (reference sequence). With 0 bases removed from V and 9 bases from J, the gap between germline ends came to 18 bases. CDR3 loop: CAWSVRGGRGSPQHF. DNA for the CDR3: TGTGCCTGGAGTGTACGGGGGGGGAGGGGATCGCCCCAGCATTTT.

The CDR3 DNA is TGTGCCAGCAGCCAAGATTGGGACAGCCCCAACTATGGCTACACCTTC. Translating gives CASSQDWDSPNYGYTF. This chain links TRBV14 with TRBJ1-2; 7 bases line up with TRBD1. Trimming took 0 bases from V and 2 from J; bases not matched to a gene: 6. Germline V gives CDR1 SGHDN, CDR2 FVKESK. CDR3 length: 16 amino acids. Full variable domain (remainder filled in from reference TRBV14 and TRBJ1-2): EAGVTQFPSHSVIEKGQTVTLRCDPISGHDNLYWYRRVMGKEIKFLLHFVKESKQDESGMPNNRFLAERTGGTYSTLKVQPAELEDSGVYFCASSQDWDSPNYGYTFGSGTRLTVV.

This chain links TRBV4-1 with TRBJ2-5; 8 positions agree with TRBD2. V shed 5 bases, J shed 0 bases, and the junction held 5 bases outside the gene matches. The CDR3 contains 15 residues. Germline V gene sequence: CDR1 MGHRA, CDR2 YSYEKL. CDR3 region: CASSYAGGNQETQYF. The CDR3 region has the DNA TGCGCCAGCAGCTACGCGGGAGGCAACCAAGAGACCCAGTACTTC.

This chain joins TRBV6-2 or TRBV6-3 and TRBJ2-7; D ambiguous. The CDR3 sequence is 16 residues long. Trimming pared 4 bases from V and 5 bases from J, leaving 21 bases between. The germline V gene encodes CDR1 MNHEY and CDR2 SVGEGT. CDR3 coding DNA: TGTGCCAGCAGTTTGACCGACCGCCTGATTGCCGACGAGCAGTACTTC. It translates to CASSLTDRLIADEQYF.

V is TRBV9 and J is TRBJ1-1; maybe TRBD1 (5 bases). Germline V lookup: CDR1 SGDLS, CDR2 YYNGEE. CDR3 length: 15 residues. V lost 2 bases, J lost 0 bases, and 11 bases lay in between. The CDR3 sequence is CASSVGARMNTEAFF. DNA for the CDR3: TGTGCCAGCAGCGTCGGGGCCAGGATGAACACTGAAGCTTTCTTT.

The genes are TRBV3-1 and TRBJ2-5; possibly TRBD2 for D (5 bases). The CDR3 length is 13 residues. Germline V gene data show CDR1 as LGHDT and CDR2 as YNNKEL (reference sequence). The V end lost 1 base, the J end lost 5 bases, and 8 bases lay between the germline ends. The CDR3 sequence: CASSQASRETQYF. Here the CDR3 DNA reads TGTGCCAGCAGCCAAGCTAGCAGGGAGACCCAGTACTTC.

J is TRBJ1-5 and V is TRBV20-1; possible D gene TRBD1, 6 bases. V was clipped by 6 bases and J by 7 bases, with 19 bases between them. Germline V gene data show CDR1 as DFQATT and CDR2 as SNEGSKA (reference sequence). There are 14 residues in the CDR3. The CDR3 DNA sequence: TGCAGTGCAACTGTCGGGGGGGCGGGACAGCCCCAGCATTTT. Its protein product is CSATVGGAGQPQHF.

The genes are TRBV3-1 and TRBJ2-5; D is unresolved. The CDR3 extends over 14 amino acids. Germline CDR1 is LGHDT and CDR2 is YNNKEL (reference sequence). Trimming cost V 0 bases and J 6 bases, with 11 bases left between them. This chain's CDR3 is CASSQDLSRKTQYF. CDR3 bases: TGTGCCAGCAGCCAAGATCTATCTCGAAAGACCCAGTACTTC.

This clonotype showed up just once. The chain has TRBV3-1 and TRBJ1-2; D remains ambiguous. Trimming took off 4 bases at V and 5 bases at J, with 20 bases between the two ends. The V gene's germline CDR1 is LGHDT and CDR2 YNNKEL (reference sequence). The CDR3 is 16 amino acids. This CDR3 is CASSPPAAPVGYGYTF. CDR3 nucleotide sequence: TGTGCCAGCAGCCCGCCGGCAGCTCCAGTGGGGTATGGCTACACCTTC.

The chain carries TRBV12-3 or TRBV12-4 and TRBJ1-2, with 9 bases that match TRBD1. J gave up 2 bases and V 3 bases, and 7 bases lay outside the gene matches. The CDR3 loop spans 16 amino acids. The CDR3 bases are TGTGCCAGCAGTTTGGCCTTGGGACAGGGCAACTATGGCTACACCTTC. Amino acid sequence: CASSLALGQGNYGYTF.

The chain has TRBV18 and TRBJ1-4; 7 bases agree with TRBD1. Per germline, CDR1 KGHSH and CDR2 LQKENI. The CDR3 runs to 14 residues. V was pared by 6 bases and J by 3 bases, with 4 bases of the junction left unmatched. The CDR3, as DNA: TGTGCCAGCTCTCGACAGGGTTCTAATGAAAAACTGTTTTTT. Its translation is CASSRQGSNEKLFF.

The CDR3 region has the DNA TGTGCCAGCAGTGTTGCAAGATCCTACGAGCAGTACGTC. This encodes CASSVARSYEQYV. The V call is TRBV2, the J call TRBJ2-7; D is undetermined. Germline assignment: CDR1 SNHLY and CDR2 FYNNEI. Trimming left V 4 bases short and J 1 base short, with 8 bases between. The length of the CDR3 is 13 residues.

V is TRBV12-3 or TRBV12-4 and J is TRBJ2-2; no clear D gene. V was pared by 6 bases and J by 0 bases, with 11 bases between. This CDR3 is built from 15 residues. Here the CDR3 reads CASSFSTTNTGELFF. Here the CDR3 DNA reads TGTGCCAGCAGCTTTTCGACCACGAACACCGGGGAGCTGTTTTTT.

CDR3 nucleotides: TGTGCCAGCAGCCGTTTGAGACATCCTCCTCCCTACGAGCAGTACGTC. This gives the protein CASSRLRHPPPYEQYV. The chain links TRBV21-1 to TRBJ2-7; the table calls TRBD2, which could not be checked here. TRBV21-1 is given as a pseudogene. The CDR3 runs 16 residues.

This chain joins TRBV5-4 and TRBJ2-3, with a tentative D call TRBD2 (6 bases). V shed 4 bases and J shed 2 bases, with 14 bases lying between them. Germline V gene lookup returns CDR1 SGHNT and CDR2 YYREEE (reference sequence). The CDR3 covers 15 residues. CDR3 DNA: TGTGCCAGCAGCCGCTTGCGGGGTGACACAGATACGCAGTATTTT. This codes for CASSRLRGDTDTQYF.

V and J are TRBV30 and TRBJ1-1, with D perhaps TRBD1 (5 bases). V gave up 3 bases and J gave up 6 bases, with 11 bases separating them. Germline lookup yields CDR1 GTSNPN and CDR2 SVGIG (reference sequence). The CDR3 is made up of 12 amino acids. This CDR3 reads CAWRAGGAEAFF. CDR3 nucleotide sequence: TGTGCCTGGAGAGCGGGGGGGGCTGAAGCTTTCTTT.

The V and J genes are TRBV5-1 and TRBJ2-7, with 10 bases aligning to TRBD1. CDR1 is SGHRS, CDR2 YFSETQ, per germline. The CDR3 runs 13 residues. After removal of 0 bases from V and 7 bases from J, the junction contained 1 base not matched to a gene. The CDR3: CASSLVGQGEQYF. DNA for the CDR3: TGCGCCAGCAGCTTGGTGGGACAGGGGGAGCAGTACTTC.

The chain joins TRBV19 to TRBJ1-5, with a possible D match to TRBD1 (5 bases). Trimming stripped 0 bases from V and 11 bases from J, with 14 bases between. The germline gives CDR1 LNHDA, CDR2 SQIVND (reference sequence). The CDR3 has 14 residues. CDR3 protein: CASSIEDTSPAQHF. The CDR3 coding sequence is TGTGCCAGTAGTATAGAGGACACCTCTCCAGCCCAGCATTTT.

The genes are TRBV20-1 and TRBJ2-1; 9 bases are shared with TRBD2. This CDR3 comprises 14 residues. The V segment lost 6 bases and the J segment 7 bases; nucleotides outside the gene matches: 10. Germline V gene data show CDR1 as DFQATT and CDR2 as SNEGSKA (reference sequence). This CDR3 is CSAHLAGRGNEQFF. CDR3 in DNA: TGCAGTGCCCACCTAGCGGGACGTGGGAATGAGCAGTTCTTC.

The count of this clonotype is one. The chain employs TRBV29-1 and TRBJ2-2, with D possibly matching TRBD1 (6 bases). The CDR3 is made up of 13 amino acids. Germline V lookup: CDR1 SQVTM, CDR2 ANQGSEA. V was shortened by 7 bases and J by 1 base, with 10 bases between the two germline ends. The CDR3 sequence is CSAGRGNTGELFF. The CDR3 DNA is TGCAGCGCTGGCAGGGGGAACACCGGGGAGCTGTTTTTT.

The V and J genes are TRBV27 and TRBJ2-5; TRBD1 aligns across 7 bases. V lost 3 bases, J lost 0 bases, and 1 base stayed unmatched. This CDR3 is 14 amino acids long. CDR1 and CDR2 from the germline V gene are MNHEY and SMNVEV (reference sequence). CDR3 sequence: CASSFRGYQETQYF. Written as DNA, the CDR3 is TGTGCCAGCAGTTTCAGGGGGTACCAAGAGACCCAGTACTTC.